This entry is about one TCR beta chain. Its antigen is as yet unknown. The CDR3 covers 13 residues. V lost 3 bases and J 0 bases, leaving 5 bases between the germline ends. Germline CDR1 MGHDK, CDR2 SYGVNS. The data were produced by immunoSEQ multiplex PCR, yet TCRdb's version contains in-frame clones alone and is incomplete. The sample carries tens of thousands of clones, around 94% recorded once. The sample originates from a study of human thymus T cells. During surgery, 0.5-1 mL peripheral blood was drawn from four of eight donors. Findings of the study overall: Among thymic and blood repertoires, usage of V and J genes appeared biased.

Sequenced: blood. The genes are TRBV25-1 and TRBJ1-2; no reliable D call. The sequence was collected from a boy younger than two with a congenital heart defect but otherwise immunologically healthy. The CDR3 region has the DNA TGTGCCAGCAGTGACTGGACTAACTATGGCTACACCTTC. It translates to CASSDWTNYGYTF.